This T cell receptor beta chain was retrieved from a study of vaccination effects on CD4 cells after COVID-19. On the study more broadly: A few convalescent patients were sampled early and late after vaccination. Following the second dose by a median of 72 days, the post-vaccine samples were obtained. Whole-study results and caveats: In the late period after vaccination, infection- and vaccine-induced clones contracted markedly.

The CDR3 contains 13 residues. Germline lookup yields CDR1 SNHLY and CDR2 FYNNEI. Trimming removed 6 bases from V and 4 bases from J, with 11 bases in between. Regarding this clone: Its cognate antigen is unknown.

Libraries were prepared by immunoSEQ multiplex PCR; TCRdb keeps only in-frame clonotypes and omits some of them. The sample has 15,000 or so clones; around 78% are singletons. Before any sequencing was done, the ViraFEST assay used viral peptide pools to expand antigen-specific CD4+ T cells. Following culture for about ten days, CD4+ T cells were isolated. This individual tested PCR-positive for SARS-CoV-2 infection between March and December 2020. Two-dose vaccination with either BNT162b2 or mRNA-1273 was given to the participants. This TCR was sampled from a human donor who had a prior SARS-CoV-2 infection. V gene TRBV2 combines with J gene TRBJ2-3, with D maybe TRBD1 (5 bases). The specimen comprised CD4+ T cells from PBMCs cultured with HCoV-NL63 spike peptides, sampled after COVID-19 vaccination. CDR3 region: CASRGDSPDTQYF. CDR3 in DNA: TGTGCCAGCAGAGGAGACAGTCCAGATACGCAGTATTTT.